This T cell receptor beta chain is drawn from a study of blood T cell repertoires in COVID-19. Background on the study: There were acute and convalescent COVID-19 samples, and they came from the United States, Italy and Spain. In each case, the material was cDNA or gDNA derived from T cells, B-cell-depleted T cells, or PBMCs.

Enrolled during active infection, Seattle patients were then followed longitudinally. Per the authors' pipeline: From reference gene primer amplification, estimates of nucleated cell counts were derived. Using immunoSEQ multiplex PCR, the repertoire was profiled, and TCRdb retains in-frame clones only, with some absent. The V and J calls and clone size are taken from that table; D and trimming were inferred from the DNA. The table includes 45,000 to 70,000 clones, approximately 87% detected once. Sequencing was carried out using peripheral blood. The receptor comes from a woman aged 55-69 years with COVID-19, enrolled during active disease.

The CDR3 protein is CAWNPGGPNTEAFF. As DNA, the CDR3 is TGTGCCTGGAATCCCGGGGGGCCCAACACTGAAGCTTTCTTT. The chain carries TRBV30 and TRBJ1-1, with D possibly TRBD1 on 6 matching bases. The germline V and J ends were trimmed by 4 bases and 2 bases, with 14 bases remaining between them. The CDR3 is 14 residues long. Germline V lookup: CDR1 GTSNPN, CDR2 SVGIG (reference sequence).